These 12 T cell receptor beta chains came from one sample sequenced in a study of blood T cell repertoires in COVID-19. Only in-frame clones appear in the TCRdb table, and some are missing; sequencing was by immunoSEQ multiplex PCR. This sample yields about 100,000 clones, of which about three quarters are seen a single time; around 4.5% belongs to the top ten. Sequenced: peripheral blood. The receptors shown here come from a man aged 70-80 years with acute or convalescent COVID-19.

This clone was seen once. This chain connects TRBV19 to TRBJ1-2; 8 bases match TRBD1. This CDR3 is 13 amino acids long. The germline gives CDR1 LNHDA, CDR2 SQIVND (reference sequence). The J segment lost 7 bases and the V segment lost 7 bases, leaving 8 bases of the junction unmatched. CDR3 protein: CASTPDRVRGYTF. CDR3 coding DNA: TGTGCCAGTACCCCGGACAGGGTTCGTGGCTACACCTTC.

This clone was seen a single time. The DNA of the CDR3 is TGTGCCAGCAGCCCAGCCTCTACAGTGTACGAGCAGTACTTC. It yields the protein CASSPASTVYEQYF. The rearrangement links TRBV7-9 to TRBJ2-7; no definite D call. V was cut by 5 bases and J by 4 bases, with 15 bases left in between. Germline V CDR1 and CDR2: SEHNR, FQNEAQ (reference sequence). This CDR3 has 14 amino acids. Combining the CDR3 with reference TRBV7-9 and TRBJ2-7 gives the whole variable domain DTGVSQNPRHKITKRGQNVTFRCDPISEHNRLYWYRQTLGQGPEFLTYFQNEAQLEKSRLLSDRFSAERPKGSFSTLEIQRTEQGDSAMYLCASSPASTVYEQYFGPGTRLTVT.

The rearrangement links TRBV19 to TRBJ1-2; tentatively, D is TRBD1 (5 bases). V dropped 7 bases and J dropped 3 bases, with 12 bases sitting between them. CDR1 is LNHDA, CDR2 SQIVND, per germline (reference sequence). The CDR3 runs to 13 residues. CDR3 in amino acids: CASKLQGDYGYTF. Here the CDR3 DNA reads TGTGCCAGTAAACTCCAGGGTGACTATGGCTACACCTTC.

The rearrangement links TRBV2 to TRBJ2-3, with D unresolved. Germline CDR1 and CDR2: SNHLY and FYNNEI. There are 12 residues in the CDR3. Trimming took 5 bases from V and 6 from J, leaving 9 bases between them. This chain's CDR3 is CASSLVGDTQYF. The CDR3 region has the DNA TGTGCCAGCAGTCTAGTCGGGGATACGCAGTATTTT.

The chain joins TRBV6-2 or TRBV6-3 to TRBJ1-1, with D possibly being TRBD1 (5 bases). With 5 bases removed from V and 0 bases from J, the gap between germline ends came to 13 bases. There are 15 residues in the CDR3. The germline gives CDR1 MNHEY, CDR2 SVGEGT. In DNA form, the CDR3 reads TGTGCCAGCAGTCCACAGAGACAGATGAACACTGAAGCTTTCTTT. This codes for CASSPQRQMNTEAFF.

The chain couples TRBV5-1 to TRBJ2-1; no definite D call. CDR1 and CDR2 (germline): SGHRS, YFSETQ. V lost 4 bases and J 0 bases, leaving 14 bases between the germline ends. The CDR3 runs to 16 residues. The CDR3 nucleotides read TGCGCCAGCAGCCCCTACTCTAGTAACTCCTACAATGAGCAGTTCTTC. This translates into CASSPYSSNSYNEQFF.

The chain is built from TRBV19 and TRBJ1-3; D is uncertain. This CDR3 is built from 17 residues. Germline lookup yields CDR1 LNHDA and CDR2 SQIVND (reference sequence). V lost 6 bases and J 0 bases, leaving 18 bases between the germline ends. CDR3 protein: CASSDLLAGVSGNTIYF. CDR3 nucleotide sequence: TGTGCCAGTAGCGATCTCCTCGCAGGCGTCTCTGGAAACACCATATATTTT. The full variable domain, its missing parts supplied by reference TRBV19 and TRBJ1-3, is DGGITQSPKYLFRKEGQNVTLSCEQNLNHDAMYWYRQDPGQGLRLIYYSQIVNDFQKGDIAEGYSVSREKKESFPLTVTSAQKNPTAFYLCASSDLLAGVSGNTIYFGEGSWLTVV.

V and J are TRBV6-5 and TRBJ1-3; D is possibly TRBD1 (6 bases). CDR1 MNHEY and CDR2 SVGAGI come from the germline V gene. The CDR3 is 14 residues long. Trimming pared 11 bases from V and 2 bases from J, leaving 16 bases between. CDR3 DNA: TGTGCCGCGAAAGGGGGGGCTACTGGAAACACCATATATTTT. Translated, it gives CAAKGGATGNTIYF.

This sequence joins TRBV6-6 and TRBJ1-5; D is perhaps TRBD1 (5 bases). V shed 6 bases and J shed 9 bases, with 9 bases lying between them. Germline V gene sequence: CDR1 MNHNY, CDR2 SVGAGI (reference sequence). The CDR3 is 11 amino acids. CDR3 sequence reads: CASRGGAPQHF. CDR3 nucleotide sequence: TGTGCCAGCAGGGGGGGTGCGCCCCAGCATTTT.

V and J are TRBV7-2 and TRBJ2-1, with 7 bases identical to TRBD1. Germline CDR1 reads SGHTA; CDR2 reads FQGNSA. The ends lost 5 bases at V and 9 bases at J; junction bases unmatched: 13. This CDR3 contains 15 residues. The CDR3, as DNA: TGTGCCAGCAGCGTGGGACAGTCGAGGAGTGGTGAGCAGTTCTTC. It is translated as CASSVGQSRSGEQFF.

V usage is TRBV5-1 and J usage is TRBJ2-5; no definite D call. Germline CDR1 reads SGHRS; CDR2 reads YFSETQ. CDR3 length: 13 residues. Trimming stripped 3 bases from V and 4 bases from J, with 10 bases between. This CDR3 reads CASSWLPPETQYF. Here the CDR3 DNA reads TGCGCCAGCAGCTGGCTCCCCCCAGAGACCCAGTACTTC.

V is TRBV11-2 and J is TRBJ1-1, with 11 bases identical to TRBD1. The CDR3 runs 19 residues. V was clipped by 0 bases and J by 5 bases; unmatched bases: 14. Germline V gives CDR1 SGHAT, CDR2 FQNNGV. CDR3 protein: CASSLDSGQGAVFGTEAFF. The CDR3 DNA reads TGTGCCAGCAGCTTAGATTCCGGACAGGGGGCAGTGTTCGGGACTGAAGCTTTCTTT.